This entry lists 6 T cell receptor beta chains sequenced from one sample in a study of regulatory T cells in long-lasting Graves disease. The time point: persistent/refractory GD, antithyroid drugs over 5 years with positive TRAb. Generation of the TCR library employed RNA extracted from PBMCs. Libraries of TCR beta came from iRepertoire HTBI primers plus Arm-PCR of CDR3 regions. TCRdb re-called the multiplex PCR reads through MiXCR, storing one row per CDR3 protein. The repertoire holds about 470,000 distinct CDR3 sequences, roughly 20% seen once, with 6.5% to 8% in the top ten. Sample: peripheral blood mononuclear cells (PBMCs), taken when the disease was refractory, from a patient treated with antithyroid drugs. These receptors were obtained from a female donor with Graves disease.

This clonotype has ten or more counts. This rearrangement joins TRBV6-6 to TRBJ2-5; no firm D call. The CDR3 contains 14 residues. V lost 0 bases and J 4 bases, leaving 9 bases between the germline ends. Germline values: CDR1 MNHNY, CDR2 SVGAGI (reference sequence). For the CDR3, the DNA is TGTGCCAGCAGTTACTCGATATTAGCAGAGACCCAGTACTTC. Protein product: CASSYSILAETQYF.

Only a few counts were recorded for this clonotype. V is TRBV20-1 and J is TRBJ1-5; D gene uncertain. The V end lost 0 bases, the J end lost 4 bases, and 10 bases lay between the germline ends. The V gene's germline CDR1 is DFQATT and CDR2 SNEGSKA (reference sequence). The CDR3 sequence is 14 residues long. The CDR3 sequence: CSAREIGLNQPQHF. For the CDR3, the DNA is TGCAGTGCTAGAGAGATAGGGCTAAATCAGCCCCAGCATTTT.

The table lists this clonotype with a few counts. V gene TRBV28 combines with J gene TRBJ1-5, with D maybe TRBD1 (5 bases). V lost 6 bases and J lost 2, with 14 bases in between. In germline, CDR1 is MDHEN, CDR2 SYDVKM. This CDR3 is 15 amino acids long. The CDR3 protein is CASSQYPGGNQPQHF. The CDR3 bases are TGTGCCAGCAGCCAGTACCCGGGGGGCAATCAGCCCCAGCATTTT.

The table lists this clonotype with many counts. The chain carries TRBV28 and TRBJ1-2; no clear D. This CDR3 comprises 18 residues. CDR1 and CDR2 (germline): MDHEN, SYDVKM. V lost 7 bases and J lost 2, with 26 bases in between. This CDR3 is CASIERETSSVPNYGYTF. CDR3 coding DNA: TGTGCCAGCATAGAACGGGAGACGAGCTCCGTCCCGAACTATGGCTACACCTTC.

This clonotype has just one count. The chain employs TRBV6-4 and TRBJ2-7, with D possibly matching TRBD1 (6 bases). CDR3 size: 14 residues. Germline V gene lookup returns CDR1 MRHNA and CDR2 SNTAGT. V dropped 6 bases and J dropped 2 bases, with 14 bases sitting between them. CDR3 coding DNA: TGTGCCAGCAGCGAGAGGGACAATACCTACGAGCAGTACTTC. Encoded protein: CASSERDNTYEQYF.

This clonotype was seen at least ten times. The V call is TRBV6-1, the J call TRBJ1-2; 8 bases match TRBD1. The CDR3 covers 13 residues. V gave up 7 bases and J gave up 4 bases; unmatched junction bases: 5. Germline CDR1 and CDR2: MNHNS and SASEGT. This CDR3 is CASTLQGVYGYTF. The DNA of the CDR3 is TGTGCCAGCACCTTACAGGGGGTCTATGGCTACACCTTC.